The 10 T cell receptor beta chains reported below all come from one sample, sequenced in a study of OX40 agonist ivuxolimab in advanced cancers. The assay was immunoSEQ multiplex PCR, and TCRdb's table has in-frame clones only and misses some. The top ten hold more than 8% of the sample, which has roughly 64,000 clones, 84% seen once. Here the sequenced sample was CD4+ or CD8+ T cells sorted from blood, taken in a trial of the OX40 agonist ivuxolimab. Receptors originate from an adult with an advanced solid tumor such as melanoma, head and neck, liver or kidney cancer.

V is TRBV18 and J is TRBJ1-1; 7 bases agree with TRBD1. The V segment lost 6 bases and the J segment 7 bases; nucleotides outside the gene matches: 11. Germline V gene sequence: CDR1 KGHSH, CDR2 LQKENI. The CDR3 sequence is 14 residues long. This CDR3 is CASSGRTGAFEAFF. CDR3 DNA sequence: TGTGCCAGCTCCGGGCGTACAGGGGCGTTTGAAGCTTTCTTT.

This chain uses TRBV7-2 with TRBJ2-7; D is ambiguous. Germline V gene sequence: CDR1 SGHTA, CDR2 FQGNSA. The CDR3 is 13 residues long. V lost 7 bases and J 2 bases, leaving 12 bases between the germline ends. In DNA form, the CDR3 reads TGTGCCAGCACCCGGGCAGGTGCCTACGAGCAGTACTTC. Amino acids: CASTRAGAYEQYF.

This sequence joins TRBV5-1 and TRBJ2-7; 8 bases are shared with TRBD1. Germline V lookup: CDR1 SGHRS, CDR2 YFSETQ. The V segment lost 4 bases and the J segment 3 bases; nucleotides outside the gene matches: 3. CDR3 size: 13 residues. The CDR3 sequence: CASSRTGNYEQYF. The CDR3 DNA sequence: TGCGCCAGCAGCAGGACAGGGAACTACGAGCAGTACTTC.

The chain carries TRBV30 and TRBJ2-6; D unresolved. The CDR3 has 13 residues. V dropped 5 bases and J dropped 2 bases, with 7 bases sitting between them. CDR1 is GTSNPN, CDR2 SVGIG, per germline (reference sequence). In nucleotides, the CDR3 is TGTGCCTGGGACAAGACTGGGGCCAACGTCCTGACTTTC. It specifies CAWDKTGANVLTF.

This rearrangement joins TRBV28 to TRBJ1-5, with 10 nucleotides matching TRBD1. In germline, CDR1 is MDHEN, CDR2 SYDVKM. The V and J ends lost 6 bases and 6 bases, in that order; junction bases with no gene match: 8. The CDR3 length is 15 residues. CDR3 protein: CASRISGTGVQPQHF. DNA of the CDR3: TGTGCCAGCAGGATCTCCGGGACAGGGGTTCAGCCCCAGCATTTT. Combining the CDR3 with reference TRBV28 and TRBJ1-5 gives the whole variable domain DVKVTQSSRYLVKRTGEKVFLECVQDMDHENMFWYRQDPGLGLRLIYFSYDVKMKEKGDIPEGYSVSREKKERFSLILESASTNQTSMYLCASRISGTGVQPQHFGDGTRLSIL.

The chain links TRBV6-5 to TRBJ2-7; D is uncertain. Germline CDR1 is MNHEY and CDR2 is SVGAGI. Deletions cut 6 bases from V and 7 bases from J, with 13 bases between. The CDR3 is 12 amino acids. As DNA, the CDR3 is TGTGCCAGCAGCCGGAAAGATGGAGAGCAGTACTTC. Translated: CASSRKDGEQYF.

This clone was picked up a small number of times. J is TRBJ1-1 and V is TRBV10-3; D not resolved. CDR1 is ENHRY, CDR2 SYGVKD, per germline. Deletions cut 3 bases from V and 3 bases from J, with 5 bases between. This CDR3 is built from 12 residues. CDR3 residues: CAISDGYTEAFF. DNA of the CDR3: TGTGCCATCAGTGATGGGTACACTGAAGCTTTCTTT.

This rearrangement joins TRBV28 to TRBJ1-1; no definite D call. Germline V CDR1 and CDR2: MDHEN, SYDVKM. The CDR3 loop spans 13 amino acids. V was cut by 5 bases and J by 3 bases, with 10 bases left in between. Here the CDR3 reads CASSPRSYTEAFF. In nucleotides, the CDR3 is TGTGCCAGCAGTCCCCGATCGTACACTGAAGCTTTCTTT.

The chain is built from TRBV6-1 and TRBJ2-7; 11 bases agree with TRBD1. The CDR3 runs 13 residues. The V and J ends lost 8 bases and 4 bases, in that order; junction bases with no gene match: 4. Germline CDR1 reads MNHNS; CDR2 reads SASEGT. In DNA, the CDR3 is TGTGCCAGCTTCGGGACAGGGGGTTACGAGCAGTACTTC. This sequence encodes CASFGTGGYEQYF.

V is TRBV18 and J is TRBJ1-2; 9 bases are shared with TRBD1. The junction had 12 bases not matched to a gene; V was cut back by 4 bases and J by 0 bases. The CDR3 extends over 18 amino acids. CDR1 and CDR2 (germline): KGHSH, LQKENI. The CDR3 loop reads CASSQTGGTRLANYGYTF. CDR3 nucleotides: TGTGCCAGCTCACAAACAGGGGGCACGCGACTAGCTAACTATGGCTACACCTTC.